This passage covers 10 T cell receptor beta chains from one sample sequenced in a study of beta chain features in type 1 diabetes. The study reverse transcribed the entire isolated RNA, so it sequenced expressed TCRB transcripts. Here immunoSEQ multiplex PCR was the method, and the copy in TCRdb shows in-frame clones only, minus some. The sample contains fewer than 500,000 clones, about 15% of which appear only once. Specimen: naive CD4+ T cells from blood. These receptors came from a young man in good health.

This clone was seen a handful of times. Written as DNA, the CDR3 is TGTGCCAGCAGCTTAGCAGGGGCTAATCAGCCCCAGCATTTT. It encodes CASSLAGANQPQHF. The chain uses TRBV7-9 and TRBJ1-5; tentatively, D is TRBD1 (5 bases). This CDR3 is 14 amino acids long. Germline loops: CDR1 SEHNR, CDR2 FQNEAQ (reference sequence). V was pared by 0 bases and J by 4 bases, with 7 bases between. Together with reference TRBV7-9 and TRBJ1-5, the CDR3 gives the full variable domain: DTGVSQNPRHKITKRGQNVTFRCDPISEHNRLYWYRQTLGQGPEFLTYFQNEAQLEKSRLLSDRFSAERPKGSFSTLEIQRTEQGDSAMYLCASSLAGANQPQHFGDGTRLSIL.

The chain uses TRBV7-2 and TRBJ1-2; D not resolved. CDR1 is SGHTA, CDR2 FQGNSA, per germline. The CDR3 consists of 14 residues. V shed 1 base and J shed 2 bases, with 8 bases lying between them. CDR3 in amino acids: CASSLVVGNYGYTF. CDR3 bases: TGTGCCAGCAGCTTAGTGGTGGGGAACTATGGCTACACCTTC.

The sample holds a few counts of this clone. This chain joins TRBV4-2 and TRBJ2-2; no clear D gene. The CDR3 covers 13 residues. Trimming left V 6 bases short and J 6 bases short, with 11 bases between. Germline CDR1 LGHNA, CDR2 YNFKEQ. CDR3 DNA sequence: TGTGCCAGCAGGCCAACAGACGCCGGGGAGCTGTTTTTT. It encodes CASRPTDAGELFF.

The DNA of the CDR3 is TGTGCCAGCAGGGGAATCGACTATGGCTACACCTTC. Protein sequence: CASRGIDYGYTF. The chain carries TRBV2 and TRBJ1-2; D gene uncertain. Deletions cut 6 bases from V and 3 bases from J, with 8 bases between. Germline CDR1 SNHLY, CDR2 FYNNEI. The CDR3 runs 12 residues.

J is TRBJ2-1 and V is TRBV5-4; 7 bases map to TRBD2. The CDR3 has 13 residues. Germline CDR1 reads SGHNT; CDR2 reads YYREEE (reference sequence). Trimming removed 4 bases from V and 8 bases from J; junction bases left unmatched: 6. The CDR3 loop reads CASSTREDDEQFF. CDR3 sequence (DNA): TGTGCCAGCAGCACCCGGGAGGACGATGAGCAGTTCTTC.

This chain joins TRBV25-1 and TRBJ2-3; TRBD1 might be the D (5 bases). The CDR3 length is 15 residues. Trimming stripped 1 base from V and 3 bases from J, with 11 bases between. The germline V gene encodes CDR1 MGHDK and CDR2 SYGVNS. The CDR3 sequence: CASSEWAGQTDTQYF. The CDR3 DNA reads as TGTGCCAGCAGTGAATGGGCAGGGCAGACAGATACGCAGTATTTT.

This clone was seen a few times. This chain's CDR3 is CASSQLAGAGELFF. The DNA for the CDR3 is TGCGCCAGCAGCCAACTAGCGGGTGCCGGGGAGCTGTTTTTT. The genes are TRBV4-3 and TRBJ2-2; TRBD2 agrees at 8 bases. Germline lookup yields CDR1 LGHNA and CDR2 YSLEER. Trimming took 2 bases from V and 6 from J; bases not matched to a gene: 2. This CDR3 comprises 14 residues.

In regard to this clone: Within the sample, other DNA sequences also encode this same CDR3. The chain couples TRBV6-5 to TRBJ2-1; 7 bases match TRBD2. CDR3 length: 12 amino acids. Germline V gene data show CDR1 as MNHEY and CDR2 as SVGAGI. The J segment lost 7 bases and the V segment lost 6 bases, leaving 3 bases of the junction unmatched. CDR3 amino acids: CASSRGGNEQFF. CDR3 coding DNA: TGTGCCAGCAGCCGCGGGGGTAATGAGCAGTTCTTC.

J is TRBJ2-1 and V is TRBV30; perhaps TRBD1 as D (5 bases). V lost 0 bases and J lost 8, with 14 bases in between. The germline CDR1 and CDR2 sequences are GTSNPN and SVGIG (reference sequence). This CDR3 is 14 amino acids long. CDR3 nucleotide sequence: TGTGCCTGGAGTGTATCGGACATGTTCGATGAGCAGTTCTTC. Translated: CAWSVSDMFDEQFF.

This clone turned up a few times. The genes are TRBV4-3 and TRBJ1-2; unclear D gene. Germline CDR1 reads LGHNA; CDR2 reads YSLEER. The CDR3 contains 13 residues. Trimming removed 3 bases from V and 0 bases from J, with 5 bases in between. The CDR3: CASSQHSNYGYTF. In nucleotides, the CDR3 is TGCGCCAGCAGCCAGCATTCTAACTATGGCTACACCTTC.